These 19 T cell receptor beta chains share one sample of origin, sequenced in a study of neurological immune-mediated disorders. Time point reported: longitudinal time-point 3. TCRdb re-called the 5' RACE reads through MiXCR, storing one row per CDR3 protein. The sample has 45,000 to 60,000 distinct CDR3 sequences, about an eighth seen once. Sequenced: PBMCs. Receptor source: a male donor with HTLV-1-associated myelopathy (HAM/TSP).

This clonotype was found many times. The CDR3 DNA reads TGTGCCAGCATCGGGGGACATTATAGCAATCAGCCCCAGCATTTT. The encoded protein is CASIGGHYSNQPQHF. The V gene is TRBV28, the J gene TRBJ1-5; D may be TRBD1 (6 bases). Trimming shortened V by 7 bases and J by 0 bases, and 13 bases separated the two germline ends. The germline V gene has CDR1 MDHEN and CDR2 SYDVKM. The CDR3 runs to 15 residues.

This clonotype was picked up a small number of times. This chain uses TRBV5-1 with TRBJ2-7; 8 nucleotides match TRBD1. The junction had 13 bases not matched to a gene; V was cut back by 6 bases and J by 5 bases. CDR1 is SGHRS, CDR2 YFSETQ, per germline. The length of the CDR3 is 15 residues. CDR3 sequence: CASIRLYRGINEQYF. CDR3 coding DNA: TGCGCCAGCATCAGACTCTACAGGGGGATCAACGAGCAGTACTTC.

This clonotype was observed at least ten times. The V gene is TRBV12-3 or TRBV12-4, the J gene TRBJ1-4, with 9 bases that match TRBD1. The junction had 8 bases not matched to a gene; V was cut back by 7 bases and J by 8 bases. This CDR3 spans 14 amino acids. The CDR3 region is CASKLGQGGEKLFF. The CDR3 bases are TGTGCCAGCAAATTGGGACAGGGAGGGGAAAAACTGTTTTTT.

This clonotype was seen a handful of times. V usage is TRBV14 and J usage is TRBJ2-3, with D perhaps TRBD2 (6 bases). Germline V gene sequence: CDR1 SGHDN, CDR2 FVKESK. The CDR3 spans 15 residues. V was trimmed by 3 bases and J by 2 bases, leaving 12 bases between them. This CDR3 reads CASSQRLDNTDTQYF. The CDR3 DNA reads TGTGCCAGCAGCCAGAGACTAGATAACACAGATACGCAGTATTTT.

This clonotype was detected ten times or more. The rearrangement links TRBV10-3 to TRBJ1-5; no clear D. Germline V gives CDR1 ENHRY, CDR2 SYGVKD. The CDR3 loop spans 13 amino acids. V lost 6 bases and J lost 0, with 6 bases in between. The CDR3 spells CAISENSNQPQHF. The CDR3 coding sequence is TGTGCCATCAGCGAGAATAGCAATCAGCCCCAGCATTTT.

This clonotype was seen ten or more times. The chain has TRBV12-3 or TRBV12-4 and TRBJ1-5; 8 nucleotides match TRBD1. Trimming at V came to 6 bases and at J to 6 bases, leaving 4 bases not matched to a gene. The CDR3 length is 13 residues. The CDR3 region is CASRTTGGQPQHF. The CDR3, as DNA: TGTGCCAGCAGGACAACAGGGGGTCAGCCCCAGCATTTT.

This clonotype was observed at least ten times. This chain links TRBV29-1 with TRBJ1-3; 7 bases match TRBD1. J lost 7 bases, V lost 5 bases, and 8 bases had no gene match. Germline V gene lookup returns CDR1 SQVTM and CDR2 ANQGSEA. CDR3 length equals 13 residues. CDR3 loop: CSVRQGSGNTIYF. CDR3 DNA sequence: TGCAGCGTTCGACAGGGCAGCGGGAACACCATATATTTT.

This clonotype was seen a few times. The chain links TRBV20-1 to TRBJ2-2, with D perhaps matching TRBD2 (6 bases). The V gene's germline CDR1 is DFQATT and CDR2 SNEGSKA (reference sequence). V was cut by 0 bases and J by 4 bases, with 15 bases left in between. The CDR3 runs 16 residues. The CDR3 reads CSARDRERLGTGELFF. The CDR3 DNA sequence: TGCAGTGCTAGAGACCGGGAGAGACTAGGCACCGGGGAGCTGTTTTTT.

Many counts were recorded for this clonotype. V gene TRBV7-2 combines with J gene TRBJ2-5, with D unclear. The CDR3 is made up of 15 amino acids. CDR1 and CDR2 from the germline V gene are SGHTA and FQGNSA. V shed 1 base and J shed 2 bases, with 11 bases lying between them. CDR3 bases: TGTGCCAGCAGCTTAGTTTGGGCAGCACAAGAGACCCAGTACTTC. Translating gives CASSLVWAAQETQYF.

This clonotype was counted at least ten times. This chain uses TRBV12-3 or TRBV12-4 with TRBJ2-3, with D possibly TRBD1 on 7 matching bases. The CDR3 runs 20 residues. Trimming shortened V by 6 bases and J by 4 bases, and 32 bases separated the two germline ends. This CDR3 is CASRPGQFFGGDLPSDTQYF. The CDR3 DNA reads TGTGCCAGCAGACCGGGACAGTTCTTTGGAGGGGATCTCCCGTCAGATACGCAGTATTTT.

The chain couples TRBV5-1 to TRBJ2-2; D is possibly TRBD1 (6 bases). Germline assignment: CDR1 SGHRS and CDR2 YFSETQ. There are 14 residues in the CDR3. Trimming left V 4 bases short and J 2 bases short, with 9 bases between. The CDR3 DNA reads as TGCGCCAGCAGCCGGGACACTAACACCGGGGAGCTGTTTTTT. Residues: CASSRDTNTGELFF.

This clonotype was counted at least ten times. The DNA for the CDR3 is TGTGCCAGCAGTGTCTTAGCGGGGGGGCCGGATACGCAGTATTTT. Translation gives CASSVLAGGPDTQYF. The rearrangement links TRBV6-1 to TRBJ2-3; 11 bases align to TRBD2. The V segment lost 4 bases and the J segment 6 bases; nucleotides outside the gene matches: 6. CDR1 is MNHNS, CDR2 SASEGT, per germline. The CDR3 consists of 15 residues.

In its sample, this clonotype was seen many times. The chain employs TRBV20-1 and TRBJ1-5; D is undetermined. Germline assignment: CDR1 DFQATT and CDR2 SNEGSKA (reference sequence). The CDR3 has 15 amino acids. V gave up 1 base and J gave up 2 bases, with 12 bases separating them. The CDR3 sequence: CSARVRGSGNQPQHF. CDR3 nucleotides: TGCAGTGCTAGAGTGCGGGGATCGGGCAATCAGCCCCAGCATTTT.

This clonotype was seen repeatedly, ten times or more. V is TRBV12-3 or TRBV12-4 and J is TRBJ2-1, with D uncertain. The germline V and J ends were trimmed by 6 bases and 9 bases, with 21 bases remaining between them. The CDR3 sequence is 15 residues long. The CDR3: CASRATQDPAAEQFF. The CDR3 DNA is TGTGCCAGCAGGGCCACCCAGGACCCAGCAGCTGAGCAGTTCTTC.

This clonotype was recorded at least ten times. The chain employs TRBV5-1 and TRBJ2-7, with a tentative D call TRBD1 (6 bases). With 0 bases removed from V and 6 bases from J, the gap between germline ends came to 10 bases. Looked up from germline, CDR1 is SGHRS and CDR2 is YFSETQ. The CDR3 is made up of 13 amino acids. The CDR3 DNA sequence: TGCGCCAGCAGCTTGGAGGGGGTAAGCGAGCAGTACTTC. This sequence encodes CASSLEGVSEQYF.

This clonotype came up many times. The chain combines TRBV5-8 with TRBJ2-7; no clear D. The germline V and J ends were trimmed by 4 bases and 0 bases, with 8 bases remaining between them. The CDR3 is 13 amino acids. CDR1 is SGHTS and CDR2 is YDEGEE in the germline V gene. For the CDR3, the DNA is TGTGCCAGCAGCGGGGATGACTCCTACGAGCAGTACTTC. It specifies CASSGDDSYEQYF.

V is TRBV7-2 and J is TRBJ1-1; no definite D call. The CDR3 contains 15 residues. With 0 bases removed from V and 2 bases from J, the gap between germline ends came to 10 bases. The germline CDR1 and CDR2 sequences are SGHTA and FQGNSA. The CDR3 reads CASSLAWTSNTEAFF. For the CDR3, the DNA is TGTGCCAGCAGCTTAGCCTGGACCTCTAACACTGAAGCTTTCTTT.

At least ten counts were recorded for this clonotype. The chain is built from TRBV20-1 and TRBJ1-1, with TRBD1 matching 8 bases. This CDR3 region has 14 residues. J was trimmed by 7 bases and V by 1 base; bases with no gene match: 8. Germline V gives CDR1 DFQATT, CDR2 SNEGSKA (reference sequence). CDR3 amino acids: CSARGRTGTHEAFF. The CDR3 bases are TGCAGTGCTAGAGGAAGGACAGGGACCCATGAAGCTTTCTTT.

This clonotype was recorded at least ten times. This chain connects TRBV11-2 to TRBJ2-7; possibly TRBD1 or TRBD2 for D (5 bases each). The CDR3 sequence is 13 residues long. The germline gives CDR1 SGHAT, CDR2 FQNNGV. V was pared by 0 bases and J by 6 bases, with 9 bases between. CDR3 sequence: CASSLDGAPEQYF. CDR3 DNA sequence: TGTGCCAGCAGCTTAGACGGGGCACCCGAGCAGTACTTC.